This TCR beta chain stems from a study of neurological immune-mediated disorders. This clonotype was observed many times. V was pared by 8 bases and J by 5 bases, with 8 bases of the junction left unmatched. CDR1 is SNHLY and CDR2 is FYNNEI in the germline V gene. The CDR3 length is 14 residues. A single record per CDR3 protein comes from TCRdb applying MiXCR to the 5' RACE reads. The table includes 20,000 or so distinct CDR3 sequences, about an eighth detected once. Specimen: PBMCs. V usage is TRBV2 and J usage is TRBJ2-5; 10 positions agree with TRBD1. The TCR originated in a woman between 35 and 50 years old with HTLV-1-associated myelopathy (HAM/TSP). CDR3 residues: CASRGTGEWETQYF. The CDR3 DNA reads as TGTGCCAGCCGAGGGACAGGGGAGTGGGAGACCCAGTACTTC.